Below are 22 T cell receptor beta chains sequenced from a single sample in a study of blood T cell repertoires in COVID-19. TCRdb's copy holds only in-frame clones and misses some; the assay was immunoSEQ multiplex PCR. The table records under 60,000 clones, around nine tenths of them present only once. The sample consisted of peripheral blood. Receptors originate from a woman aged 55-75 years with COVID-19, enrolled during active disease.

The chain joins TRBV27 to TRBJ1-1; a possible D gene is TRBD1 (6 bases). Germline CDR1 and CDR2: MNHEY and SMNVEV (reference sequence). The CDR3 covers 13 residues. Trimming removed 8 bases at V and 0 bases at J, with 10 bases between. The CDR3 spells CASGGQLNTEAFF. CDR3 sequence (DNA): TGTGCCAGCGGAGGACAGCTGAACACTGAAGCTTTCTTT.

The chain has TRBV19 and TRBJ2-2, with D perhaps matching TRBD1 (5 bases). V was shortened by 6 bases and J by 4 bases, with 9 bases between the two germline ends. CDR3 size: 13 residues. The germline V gene encodes CDR1 LNHDA and CDR2 SQIVND (reference sequence). The CDR3 sequence: CASRDQGTGELFF. For the CDR3, the DNA is TGTGCCAGTAGGGACCAGGGCACCGGGGAGCTGTTTTTT. Complete variable domain (other parts from reference TRBV19 and TRBJ2-2): DGGITQSPKYLFRKEGQNVTLSCEQNLNHDAMYWYRQDPGQGLRLIYYSQIVNDFQKGDIAEGYSVSREKKESFPLTVTSAQKNPTAFYLCASRDQGTGELFFGEGSRLTVL.

The chain employs TRBV30 and TRBJ2-1; TRBD1 is a possible D gene (6 bases). Trimming removed 8 bases from V and 5 bases from J, with 16 bases in between. The CDR3 is made up of 13 amino acids. The germline CDR1 and CDR2 sequences are GTSNPN and SVGIG (reference sequence). CDR3 in amino acids: CAGKKDRHNEQFF. Here the CDR3 DNA reads TGTGCCGGAAAAAAGGACAGACACAATGAGCAGTTCTTC.

The chain recombines TRBV5-1 with TRBJ2-3; D gene unclear. This CDR3 has 14 residues. Germline CDR1 SGHRS, CDR2 YFSETQ. V lost 4 bases and J 6 bases, leaving 15 bases between the germline ends. The CDR3 region is CASSPESVVDTQYF. The CDR3 nucleotides read TGCGCCAGCAGCCCTGAGTCGGTAGTCGATACGCAGTATTTT. Full variable domain (missing parts from reference TRBV5-1 and TRBJ2-3): KAGVTQTPRYLIKTRGQQVTLSCSPISGHRSVSWYQQTPGQGLQFLFEYFSETQRNKGNFPGRFSGRQFSNSRSEMNVSTLELGDSALYLCASSPESVVDTQYFGPGTRLTVL.

The chain carries TRBV28 and TRBJ1-4, with 9 positions matching TRBD1. The length of the CDR3 is 18 residues. Germline CDR1 is MDHEN and CDR2 is SYDVKM. V lost 4 bases and J lost 0; bases outside the gene matches: 9. The CDR3 coding sequence is TGTGCCAGCAGTTGGACAGGGGAAGTCTCGGCAACTAATGAAAAACTGTTTTTT. This sequence encodes CASSWTGEVSATNEKLFF.

The table lists this clone with a count of one. The V gene is TRBV7-9, the J gene TRBJ1-2; TRBD1 aligns across 7 bases. CDR3 length: 14 residues. J lost 5 bases, V lost 1 base, and 4 bases had no gene match. The germline CDR1 and CDR2 sequences are SEHNR and FQNEAQ (reference sequence). Written as DNA, the CDR3 is TGTGCCAGCAGCTTAGGGGACAGCACATATGGCTACACCTTC. It specifies CASSLGDSTYGYTF. Full variable domain (outside the CDR3, taken from reference TRBV7-9 and TRBJ1-2): DTGVSQNPRHKITKRGQNVTFRCDPISEHNRLYWYRQTLGQGPEFLTYFQNEAQLEKSRLLSDRFSAERPKGSFSTLEIQRTEQGDSAMYLCASSLGDSTYGYTFGSGTRLTVV.

This chain uses TRBV15 with TRBJ1-1; D is undetermined. The V gene's germline CDR1 is LNHNV and CDR2 YYDKDF (reference sequence). The V end was cut by 1 base, the J end by 1 base, with 10 bases between. The CDR3 totals 15 residues. CDR3 sequence: CATSRGLLTNTEAFF. As DNA, the CDR3 is TGTGCCACCAGCAGAGGACTTCTCACGAACACTGAAGCTTTCTTT.

In the case of this clone: An end of the junction does not agree with germline; a read error may underlie this. The rearrangement joins TRBV10-3 to TRBJ1-1, with unresolved D. This CDR3 has 14 residues. Looked up from germline, CDR1 is ENHRY and CDR2 is SYGVKD. The CDR3 DNA follows: TGTGCCAGCAGTGGGTTTGAGATGAACACTGAAGCTTTCTTT. Translated, it gives CASSGFEMNTEAFF.

V usage is TRBV30 and J usage is TRBJ2-7; TRBD1 matches at 10 bases. There are 16 residues in the CDR3. The germline V gene has CDR1 GTSNPN and CDR2 SVGIG (reference sequence). J gave up 0 bases and V 1 base, and 6 bases lay outside the gene matches. This chain's CDR3 is CAWSDPGQGFSYEQYF. CDR3 nucleotides: TGTGCCTGGAGTGACCCGGGACAGGGGTTCTCCTACGAGCAGTACTTC.

This clone turned up a few times. The V gene is TRBV10-3, the J gene TRBJ2-3; weak D call: TRBD2 (5 bases). CDR1 ENHRY and CDR2 SYGVKD come from the germline V gene. V shed 7 bases and J shed 3 bases, with 14 bases lying between them. The CDR3 runs to 14 residues. In DNA form, the CDR3 reads TGTGCCATCACCCCCTCCGGCGGGACAGATACGCAGTATTTT. It is translated as CAITPSGGTDTQYF.

The J gene is TRBJ2-7, the V gene TRBV29-1, with no clear D. Deletions cut 4 bases from V and 6 bases from J, with 10 bases between. Germline V lookup: CDR1 SQVTM, CDR2 ANQGSEA. This CDR3 comprises 11 residues. The CDR3 DNA is TGCAGCGTTGTCAGGCAGGTCGAGCAGTACTTC. Protein: CSVVRQVEQYF.

The rearrangement joins TRBV7-2 to TRBJ2-7; tentatively, D is TRBD2 (6 bases). Deletions cut 2 bases from V and 0 bases from J, with 23 bases between. The CDR3 is 19 amino acids. Germline CDR1 reads SGHTA; CDR2 reads FQGNSA. CDR3 loop: CASSLRPSLASSTSYEQYF. The DNA for the CDR3 is TGTGCCAGCAGCTTAAGACCCTCGCTAGCGTCATCGACCTCCTACGAGCAGTACTTC.

This clone was observed a single time. This sequence joins TRBV11-3 and TRBJ1-1; tentatively, D is TRBD1 (5 bases). V shed 5 bases and J shed 3 bases, with 10 bases lying between them. The CDR3 is 13 residues long. The germline V gene encodes CDR1 SGHNT and CDR2 YENEEA. For the CDR3, the DNA is TGTGCCAGCAGCCGACAGTGGGACACTGAAGCTTTCTTT. Translating gives CASSRQWDTEAFF.

CDR3 amino acids: CASSVTGDGETQYF. The CDR3, as DNA: TGTGCCAGTAGTGTTACAGGGGATGGAGAGACCCAGTACTTC. The chain uses TRBV19 and TRBJ2-5; 7 bases are a match to TRBD1. V lost 5 bases, J lost 4 bases, and 7 bases stayed unmatched. Germline lookup yields CDR1 LNHDA and CDR2 SQIVND (reference sequence). The CDR3 runs 14 residues.

The rearrangement uses TRBV24-1 and TRBJ1-2, with 7 bases aligning to TRBD1. V gave up 9 bases and J gave up 7 bases; unmatched junction bases: 7. CDR1 is KGHDR, CDR2 SFDVKD, per germline. This CDR3 comprises 12 residues. CDR3 loop: CATRDSARGYTF. The CDR3 nucleotides read TGTGCCACCCGGGACAGTGCTCGTGGCTACACCTTC.

The CDR3 nucleotides are TGTGCCAGTAGTCCAGGGGTCGGAGCCTACGAGCAGTACTTC. Its translation: CASSPGVGAYEQYF. This chain uses TRBV19 with TRBJ2-7, with D tentatively TRBD1 (6 bases). Between the trimmed V and J ends, which lost 5 bases and 2 bases, there was a span of 13 bases. Germline-derived CDR1 and CDR2 are LNHDA and SQIVND (reference sequence). The CDR3 covers 14 residues.

The rearrangement joins TRBV6-6 to TRBJ1-2; TRBD1 might be the D (5 bases). This CDR3 has 13 amino acids. V lost 2 bases to trimming and J lost 6 bases, with 10 bases between them. CDR1 and CDR2 (germline): MNHNY, SVGAGI (reference sequence). Here the CDR3 reads CASSYTGVDGYTF. Written as DNA, the CDR3 is TGTGCCAGCAGTTACACGGGGGTGGATGGCTACACCTTC.

V is TRBV24-1 and J is TRBJ2-1, with D maybe TRBD1 (6 bases). V gave up 5 bases and J gave up 0 bases, with 22 bases separating them. This CDR3 has 19 residues. In germline, CDR1 is KGHDR, CDR2 SFDVKD. The DNA of the CDR3 is TGTGCCACCAGTGGACTAAATCCCAGGGGCCCCGGCTCCTACAATGAGCAGTTCTTC. This gives the protein CATSGLNPRGPGSYNEQFF.

The chain employs TRBV2 and TRBJ1-5; D not resolved. The germline V gene has CDR1 SNHLY and CDR2 FYNNEI. This CDR3 is 15 amino acids long. Trimming pared 4 bases from V and 0 bases from J, leaving 10 bases between. The DNA for the CDR3 is TGTGCCAGCAGTGTAGATCGGTATAGCAATCAGCCCCAGCATTTT. This codes for CASSVDRYSNQPQHF.

The chain combines TRBV29-1 with TRBJ2-3; 10 bases fit TRBD2. The CDR3 loop spans 16 amino acids. Germline V gives CDR1 SQVTM, CDR2 ANQGSEA. The junction had 13 bases not matched to a gene; V was cut back by 6 bases and J by 4 bases. The CDR3 coding sequence is TGCAGCGTGGCCAAAAATAGCGGGAGGTTCGCAGATACGCAGTATTTT. This sequence encodes CSVAKNSGRFADTQYF.

The J gene is TRBJ1-4, the V gene TRBV7-2; D possibly corresponds to TRBD1 (5 bases). The CDR3 is 16 amino acids. Germline V CDR1 and CDR2: SGHTA, FQGNSA. V gave up 1 base and J gave up 8 bases, with 17 bases separating them. This CDR3 reads CASSLEVGGVWEKLFF. In DNA form, the CDR3 reads TGTGCCAGCAGCTTAGAGGTGGGGGGGGTATGGGAAAAACTGTTTTTT. The full variable domain, its missing parts supplied by reference TRBV7-2 and TRBJ1-4, is GAGVSQSPSNKVTEKGKDVELRCDPISGHTALYWYRQSLGQGLEFLIYFQGNSAPDKSGLPSDRFSAERTGGSVSTLTIQRTQQEDSAVYLCASSLEVGGVWEKLFFGSGTQLSVL.

CDR3 protein: CASSYRGQDNSPLHF. CDR3 coding DNA: TGTGCCAGCAGTTACAGAGGACAGGATAATTCACCCCTCCACTTT. The rearrangement links TRBV6-2 or TRBV6-3 to TRBJ1-6; TRBD1 matches 7 bases. The CDR3 has 15 residues. V was clipped by 2 bases and J by 5 bases; unmatched bases: 3. Per the germline V gene, CDR1 is MNHEY and CDR2 is SVGEGT.